A single sample gave rise to the 25 T cell receptor beta chains below, sequenced in a study of blood T cells in healthy people across ages. For the second PCR, which ran for roughly 6 to 11 cycles, a sample-barcoded 5' primer and a J-beta primer mix were used. TCRdb itself ran the 5' RACE reads through MiXCR, one entry per CDR3 protein. The sample holds fewer than 750,000 distinct CDR3 sequences, around half seen once. The sample consisted of blood. The receptors were gathered from a man older than 75 in good health.

The chain employs TRBV20-1 and TRBJ2-5; unclear D gene. Trimming took 6 bases from V and 5 from J, leaving 13 bases between them. Germline CDR1 DFQATT, CDR2 SNEGSKA (reference sequence). The CDR3 extends over 12 amino acids. The CDR3 nucleotides read TGCAGTGCCGTTCGTCCTGGGGAGACCCAGTACTTC. Amino acid sequence: CSAVRPGETQYF.

The chain recombines TRBV6-5 with TRBJ2-3; TRBD2 is a possible D gene (6 bases). V lost 3 bases and J lost 5, with 18 bases in between. This CDR3 has 16 residues. Germline V gene data show CDR1 as MNHEY and CDR2 as SVGAGI. Here the CDR3 DNA reads TGTGCCAGCAGTTATGTTGGAGGACGGGGGAGAGATACGCAGTATTTT. Translation: CASSYVGGRGRDTQYF.

This clonotype has a handful of counts. The rearrangement links TRBV9 to TRBJ2-3, with D perhaps matching TRBD1 (6 bases). The V end lost 0 bases, the J end lost 3 bases, and 11 bases lay between the germline ends. The CDR3 sequence is 15 residues long. Per the germline V gene, CDR1 is SGDLS and CDR2 is YYNGEE. CDR3 loop: CASSVGQGMTDTQYF. The CDR3 nucleotides are TGTGCCAGCAGCGTAGGCCAGGGGATGACAGATACGCAGTATTTT.

The genes are TRBV9 and TRBJ1-2; TRBD1 might be the D (5 bases). The germline CDR1 and CDR2 sequences are SGDLS and YYNGEE. Between the trimmed V and J ends, which lost 1 base and 5 bases, there was a span of 12 bases. This CDR3 has 14 residues. In DNA, the CDR3 is TGTGCCAGCAGCGTACAGGGAGGGAGATATGGCTACACCTTC. Protein sequence: CASSVQGGRYGYTF.

This chain links TRBV29-1 with TRBJ2-4, with D possibly being TRBD1 (5 bases). The DNA end is more similar to TRBJ2-7, so the J call may be wrong. This CDR3 comprises 15 residues. Per the germline V gene, CDR1 is SQVTM and CDR2 is ANQGSEA. CDR3 sequence (DNA): TGCAGCGTTGAAGATCAGGCAGGGCACGCTTACGAGCAGTACTTC. It codes for CSVEDQAGHAYEQYF.

The chain is built from TRBV6-2 or TRBV6-3 and TRBJ2-1; a weak D match, TRBD1 (6 bases). Germline assignment: CDR1 MNHEY and CDR2 SVGEGT. Trimming shortened V by 6 bases and J by 6 bases, and 18 bases separated the two germline ends. The CDR3 is made up of 15 amino acids. The CDR3, as DNA: TGTGCCAGCAGCGAGGCAAACGGCAGGGGCAATGAGCAGTTCTTC. Amino acids: CASSEANGRGNEQFF.

The genes are TRBV7-2 and TRBJ2-1, with unresolved D. The V and J ends lost 5 bases and 7 bases respectively, with 18 bases between them. The CDR3 has 15 residues. Germline V gives CDR1 SGHTA, CDR2 FQGNSA. The CDR3 is CASSRTDPGLNEQFF. As DNA, the CDR3 is TGTGCCAGCAGCCGTACTGATCCGGGCTTGAATGAGCAGTTCTTC.

The chain employs TRBV11-3 and TRBJ2-7; unclear D gene. Trimming took 1 base from V and 3 from J, leaving 13 bases between them. The CDR3 has 15 residues. Germline V CDR1 and CDR2: SGHNT, YENEEA. The CDR3 region has the DNA TGTGCCAGCAGCTTAGGGGGTTTGGAGAACTACGAGCAGTACTTC. It yields the protein CASSLGGLENYEQYF.

This clonotype showed up just a few times. V usage is TRBV20-1 and J usage is TRBJ2-7, with D possibly TRBD1 on 5 matching bases. This CDR3 is 14 amino acids long. The germline CDR1 and CDR2 sequences are DFQATT and SNEGSKA (reference sequence). V was pared by 5 bases and J by 0 bases, with 14 bases between. CDR3 amino acids: CSAVREPSSYEQYF. DNA for the CDR3: TGCAGTGCTGTCAGGGAACCGAGCTCCTACGAGCAGTACTTC.

The chain combines TRBV28 with TRBJ2-7, with 7 bases aligning to TRBD1. J was trimmed by 3 bases and V by 4 bases; bases with no gene match: 6. This CDR3 is built from 14 residues. Germline V lookup: CDR1 MDHEN, CDR2 SYDVKM. This CDR3 reads CASSYRDSLYEQYF. The CDR3 DNA reads TGTGCCAGCAGTTATAGGGACAGCCTCTACGAGCAGTACTTC.

This clonotype has just one count. The chain employs TRBV4-3 and TRBJ2-3; 9 bases are shared with TRBD2. J gave up 3 bases and V 0 bases, and 13 bases lay outside the gene matches. The germline gives CDR1 LGHNA, CDR2 YSLEER. This CDR3 has 19 residues. The CDR3 loop reads CASSQDLASGTTGTDTQYF. The CDR3 coding sequence is TGCGCCAGCAGCCAAGATCTAGCTAGCGGGACGACAGGGACAGATACGCAGTATTTT.

The V and J genes are TRBV20-1 and TRBJ2-7, with 9 bases aligning to TRBD2. With the DNA end fitting TRBJ2-5 better, the J assignment may be wrong. The CDR3 length is 13 residues. Looked up from germline, CDR1 is DFQATT and CDR2 is SNEGSKA (reference sequence). CDR3 sequence reads: CSASRLAAETQYF. The CDR3 DNA is TGCAGTGCTTCCAGACTAGCGGCGGAGACCCAGTACTTC.

The rearrangement uses TRBV7-2 and TRBJ2-5, with 10 bases matching TRBD2. Germline V gives CDR1 SGHTA, CDR2 FQGNSA. The CDR3 spans 16 residues. The ends lost 5 bases at V and 5 bases at J; junction bases unmatched: 11. CDR3 in amino acids: CASSTSGGAFLETQYF. The CDR3 nucleotides read TGTGCCAGCAGCACCAGCGGGGGGGCGTTCTTGGAGACCCAGTACTTC.

The V call is TRBV12-3 or TRBV12-4, the J call TRBJ2-1; 10 bases are a match to TRBD2. Losses at the gene ends were 1 base for V and 10 bases for J; bases not matched to a gene: 7. CDR3 length: 15 amino acids. CDR3 loop: CASSLEMLAGAEQFF. The CDR3 DNA reads TGTGCCAGCAGTTTAGAAATGCTAGCGGGAGCCGAGCAGTTCTTC.

The chain uses TRBV20-1 and TRBJ2-5, with 8 nucleotides matching TRBD1. Germline CDR1 reads DFQATT; CDR2 reads SNEGSKA (reference sequence). J lost 6 bases, V lost 2 bases, and 8 bases had no gene match. The length of the CDR3 is 14 residues. CDR3 protein: CSARIFDRGQTQYF. The CDR3 DNA is TGCAGTGCTAGAATCTTTGACAGGGGACAGACCCAGTACTTC.

The V gene is TRBV4-3, the J gene TRBJ2-1; no definite D call. V dropped 0 bases and J dropped 9 bases, with 9 bases sitting between them. CDR1 LGHNA and CDR2 YSLEER come from the germline V gene. The length of the CDR3 is 13 residues. The CDR3 sequence: CASSQEWRSEQFF. CDR3 sequence (DNA): TGCGCCAGCAGCCAAGAATGGCGGAGTGAGCAGTTCTTC.

This clonotype occurred a few times. The genes are TRBV28 and TRBJ2-3; 11 bases align to TRBD2. There are 18 residues in the CDR3. The V gene end was trimmed by 5 bases and the J gene end by 0 bases; junction bases not matched to a gene: 10. Germline CDR1 and CDR2: MDHEN and SYDVKM. The CDR3 spells CASSTPRGLAGSTDTQYF. The CDR3 nucleotides are TGTGCCAGCAGTACTCCCCGAGGACTAGCGGGTAGCACAGATACGCAGTATTTT.

This clonotype was picked up one time. This CDR3 is CASRTSGGLNEQFF. The DNA for the CDR3 is TGTGCCAGCCGGACTAGCGGGGGGTTAAATGAGCAGTTCTTC. This chain links TRBV30 with TRBJ2-1, with 14 bases aligning to TRBD2. The germline gives CDR1 GTSNPN, CDR2 SVGIG (reference sequence). The CDR3 length is 14 residues. With 8 bases clipped from V and 7 bases from J, the junction kept 7 bases outside the gene matches.

This chain links TRBV6-1 with TRBJ2-1; D might be TRBD2 (7 bases). Between the trimmed V and J ends, which lost 6 bases and 3 bases, there was a span of 21 bases. The germline CDR1 and CDR2 sequences are MNHNS and SASEGT. The CDR3 has 17 amino acids. The CDR3 here is CASRARGAGASYNEQFF. CDR3 DNA: TGTGCCAGCAGGGCCCGGGGTGCGGGGGCCAGCTACAATGAGCAGTTCTTC.

Ten or more counts support this clonotype. The genes are TRBV6-5 and TRBJ2-1; 11 bases align to TRBD2. This CDR3 is 14 amino acids long. CDR1 and CDR2 (germline): MNHEY, SVGAGI. With 4 bases clipped from V and 8 bases from J, the junction kept 4 bases outside the gene matches. CDR3 nucleotide sequence: TGTGCCAGCAGTTCCACTAGCGGGAGTGATGAGCAGTTCTTC. Its translation is CASSSTSGSDEQFF.

V is TRBV20-1 and J is TRBJ2-7; D might be TRBD1 (6 bases). The ends were cut back, 0 bases at V and 2 bases at J, with 20 bases in the middle. From germline, CDR1 is DFQATT and CDR2 SNEGSKA (reference sequence). The CDR3 covers 17 residues. CDR3 amino acids: CSARDARGAGFTYEQYF. Written as DNA, the CDR3 is TGCAGTGCTAGAGATGCCAGGGGTGCAGGTTTCACCTACGAGCAGTACTTC.

J is TRBJ2-1 and V is TRBV7-2; 11 positions agree with TRBD2. The CDR3 consists of 15 residues. CDR1 SGHTA and CDR2 FQGNSA come from the germline V gene. Unmatched junction bases numbered 6, after V lost 7 bases and J lost 4 bases. The CDR3 region has the DNA TGTGCCAGCACCCAAGGACTAGCGGGTTACAATGAGCAGTTCTTC. Amino acids: CASTQGLAGYNEQFF.

The chain uses TRBV6-2 or TRBV6-3 and TRBJ2-3, with TRBD1 identical over 9 bases. The germline gives CDR1 MNHEY, CDR2 SVGEGT. Trimming took 4 bases from V and 4 from J; bases not matched to a gene: 9. CDR3 size: 16 residues. The CDR3 here is CASSWTGEVGADTQYF. The DNA of the CDR3 is TGTGCCAGCAGTTGGACAGGGGAGGTGGGTGCAGATACGCAGTATTTT.

In this sample, this clonotype turned up once. The chain combines TRBV3-1 with TRBJ2-3; D is uncertain. Germline V lookup: CDR1 LGHDT, CDR2 YNNKEL (reference sequence). The CDR3 is 15 amino acids. Trimming pared 0 bases from V and 2 bases from J, leaving 9 bases between. This CDR3 reads CASSQDPRNTDTQYF. CDR3 sequence (DNA): TGTGCCAGCAGCCAAGATCCAAGGAACACAGATACGCAGTATTTT.

This clonotype has at least ten counts. The genes are TRBV7-3 and TRBJ2-1; D tentatively fits TRBD1 or TRBD2 (5 bases each). Germline lookup yields CDR1 SGHTA and CDR2 FQGTGA. V was clipped by 1 base and J by 9 bases, with 22 bases between them. The length of the CDR3 is 17 residues. The CDR3 DNA follows: TGTGCCAGCAGCTTAATGGGGGACCGTTATGGGGAAAGTGAGCAGTTCTTC. This codes for CASSLMGDRYGESEQFF.